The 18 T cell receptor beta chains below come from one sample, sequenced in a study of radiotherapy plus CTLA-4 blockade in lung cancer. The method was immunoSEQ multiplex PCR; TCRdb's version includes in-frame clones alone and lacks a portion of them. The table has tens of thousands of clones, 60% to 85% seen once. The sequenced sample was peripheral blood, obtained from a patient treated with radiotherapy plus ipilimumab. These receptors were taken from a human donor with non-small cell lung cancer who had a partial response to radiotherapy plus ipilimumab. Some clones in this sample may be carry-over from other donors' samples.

The CDR3 here is CASEGQGAYEQYF. As DNA, the CDR3 is TGTGCCAGCGAGGGACAGGGGGCCTACGAGCAGTACTTC. The chain has TRBV25-1 and TRBJ2-7; 11 bases are a match to TRBD1. This CDR3 contains 13 residues. Germline V gene sequence: CDR1 MGHDK, CDR2 SYGVNS. V shed 8 bases, J shed 2 bases, and the junction held 2 bases outside the gene matches.

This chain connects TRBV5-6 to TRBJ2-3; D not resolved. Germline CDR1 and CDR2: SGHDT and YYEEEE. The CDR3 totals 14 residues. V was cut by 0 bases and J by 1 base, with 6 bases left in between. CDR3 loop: CASSLGARTDTQYF. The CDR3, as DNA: TGTGCCAGCAGCTTGGGGGCCCGCACAGATACGCAGTATTTT.

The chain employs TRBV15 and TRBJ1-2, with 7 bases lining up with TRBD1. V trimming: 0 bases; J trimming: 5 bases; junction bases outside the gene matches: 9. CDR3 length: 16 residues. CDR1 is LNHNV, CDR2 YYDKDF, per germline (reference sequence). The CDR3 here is CATSRDHRTGLYGYTF. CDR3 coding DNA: TGTGCCACCAGCAGAGATCATAGGACAGGACTTTATGGCTACACCTTC.

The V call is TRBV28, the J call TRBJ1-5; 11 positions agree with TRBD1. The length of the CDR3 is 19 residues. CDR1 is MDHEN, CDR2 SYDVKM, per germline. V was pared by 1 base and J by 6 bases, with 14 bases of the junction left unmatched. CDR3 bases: TGTGCCAGCAGTTTATCTCCCCGGACAGGGGGCTTCTACAGTCAGCCCCAGCATTTT. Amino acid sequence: CASSLSPRTGGFYSQPQHF.

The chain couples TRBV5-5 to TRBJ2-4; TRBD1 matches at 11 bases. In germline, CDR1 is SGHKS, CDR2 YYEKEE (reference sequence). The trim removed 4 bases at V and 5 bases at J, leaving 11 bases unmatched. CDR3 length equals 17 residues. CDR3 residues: CASSISSGTGGQNIQYF. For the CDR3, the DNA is TGTGCCAGCAGCATCTCGTCCGGGACAGGGGGGCAAAACATTCAGTACTTC.

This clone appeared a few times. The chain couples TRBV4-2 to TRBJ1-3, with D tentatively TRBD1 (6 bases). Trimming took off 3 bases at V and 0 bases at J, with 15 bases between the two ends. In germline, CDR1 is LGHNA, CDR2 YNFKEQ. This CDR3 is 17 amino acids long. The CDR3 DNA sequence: TGTGCCAGCAGCCAGGATCAAGGGGGAGCCTCTGGAAACACCATATATTTT. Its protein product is CASSQDQGGASGNTIYF.

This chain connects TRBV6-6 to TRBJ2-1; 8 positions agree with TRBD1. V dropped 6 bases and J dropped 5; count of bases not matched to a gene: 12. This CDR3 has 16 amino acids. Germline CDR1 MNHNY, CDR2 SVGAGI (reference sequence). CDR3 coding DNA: TGTGCCAGCAGCCCTAACCGGGACAGGACCGACAATGAGCAGTTCTTC. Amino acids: CASSPNRDRTDNEQFF.

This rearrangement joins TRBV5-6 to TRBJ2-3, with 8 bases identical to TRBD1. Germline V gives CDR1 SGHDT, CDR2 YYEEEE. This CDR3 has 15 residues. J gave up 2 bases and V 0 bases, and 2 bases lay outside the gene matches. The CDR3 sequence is CASSLDRGATDTQYF. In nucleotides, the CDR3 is TGTGCCAGCAGCTTGGACAGGGGGGCCACAGATACGCAGTATTTT.

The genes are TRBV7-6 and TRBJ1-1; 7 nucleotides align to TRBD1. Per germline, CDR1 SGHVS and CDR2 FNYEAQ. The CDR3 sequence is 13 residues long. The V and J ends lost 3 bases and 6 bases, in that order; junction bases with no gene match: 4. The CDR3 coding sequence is TGTGCCAGCAGCTTCCGGCAGGGGGCTGAAGCTTTCTTT. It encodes CASSFRQGAEAFF.

CDR3 protein: CASSSGVKLYEQYF. The CDR3 bases are TGTGCCAGCAGTTCCGGGGTAAAACTCTACGAGCAGTACTTC. The chain joins TRBV7-9 to TRBJ2-7, with D possibly being TRBD2 (5 bases). Germline lookup yields CDR1 SEHNR and CDR2 FQNEAQ (reference sequence). Trimming cost V 6 bases and J 3 bases, with 15 bases left between them. CDR3 size: 14 residues.

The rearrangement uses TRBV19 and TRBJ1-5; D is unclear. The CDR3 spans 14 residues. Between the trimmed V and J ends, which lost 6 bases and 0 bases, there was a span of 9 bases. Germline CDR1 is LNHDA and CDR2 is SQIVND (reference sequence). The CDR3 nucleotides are TGTGCCAGTAGGCCGGGAAATAGCAATCAGCCCCAGCATTTT. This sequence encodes CASRPGNSNQPQHF.

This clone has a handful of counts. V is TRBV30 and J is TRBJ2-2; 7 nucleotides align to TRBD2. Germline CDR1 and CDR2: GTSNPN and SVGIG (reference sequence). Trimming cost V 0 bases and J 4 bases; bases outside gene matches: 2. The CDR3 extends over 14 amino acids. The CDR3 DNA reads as TGTGCCTGGAGTGTAGCGGGGAGCACCGGGGAGCTGTTTTTT. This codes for CAWSVAGSTGELFF.

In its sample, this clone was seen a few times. In DNA, the CDR3 is TGCAGCGTCAGGCTTGAGTGGGAGCAGTACTTC. Translated, it gives CSVRLEWEQYF. The chain links TRBV29-1 to TRBJ2-7; D is unclear. Germline V gene data show CDR1 as SQVTM and CDR2 as ANQGSEA. The V and J ends lost 6 bases and 7 bases respectively, with 13 bases between them. The CDR3 is 11 residues long.

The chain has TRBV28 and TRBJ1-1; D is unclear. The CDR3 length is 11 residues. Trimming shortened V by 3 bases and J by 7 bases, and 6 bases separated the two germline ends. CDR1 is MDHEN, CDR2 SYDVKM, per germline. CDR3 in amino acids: CASSLHFEAFF. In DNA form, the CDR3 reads TGTGCCAGCAGTTTGCACTTTGAAGCTTTCTTT.

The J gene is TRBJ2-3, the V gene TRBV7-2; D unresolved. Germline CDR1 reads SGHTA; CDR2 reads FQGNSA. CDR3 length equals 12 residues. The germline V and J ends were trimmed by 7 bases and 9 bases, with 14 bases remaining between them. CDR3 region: CASTGPSETQYF. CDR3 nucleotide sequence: TGTGCCAGCACTGGTCCTAGTGAAACGCAGTATTTT. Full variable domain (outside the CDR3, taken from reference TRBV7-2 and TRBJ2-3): GAGVSQSPSNKVTEKGKDVELRCDPISGHTALYWYRQSLGQGLEFLIYFQGNSAPDKSGLPSDRFSAERTGGSVSTLTIQRTQQEDSAVYLCASTGPSETQYFGPGTRLTVL.

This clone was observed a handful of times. The CDR3 DNA follows: TGTGCCAGCAGACGACAGGGTGCCTACAATGAGCAGTTCTTC. This sequence encodes CASRRQGAYNEQFF. The V call is TRBV6-5, the J call TRBJ2-1, with 7 bases fitting TRBD1. Germline values: CDR1 MNHEY, CDR2 SVGAGI. CDR3 length: 14 residues. V lost 6 bases to trimming and J lost 2 bases; unmatched junction nucleotides: 4.

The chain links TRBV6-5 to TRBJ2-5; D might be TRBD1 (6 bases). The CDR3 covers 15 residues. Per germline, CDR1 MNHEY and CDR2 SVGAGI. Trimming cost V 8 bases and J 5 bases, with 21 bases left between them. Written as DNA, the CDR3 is TGTGCCAGCGGATGGGGGACATCAATTTTGGAGACCCAGTACTTC. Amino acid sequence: CASGWGTSILETQYF.

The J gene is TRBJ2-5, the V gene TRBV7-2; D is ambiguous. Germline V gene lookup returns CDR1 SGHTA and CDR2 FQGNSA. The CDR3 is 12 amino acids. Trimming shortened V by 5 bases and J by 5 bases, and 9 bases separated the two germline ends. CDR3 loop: CASSPYRETQYF. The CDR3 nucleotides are TGTGCCAGCAGCCCCTATCGGGAGACCCAGTACTTC.